A selection of T cell receptor beta chains follows, all from one sample in a study of OX40 agonist ivuxolimab in advanced cancers. Sequenced by immunoSEQ multiplex PCR; TCRdb stores in-frame clones only, minus some. The sample has approximately 11,000 clones; around 86% are singletons. The sample was CD4+ or CD8+ T cells sorted from blood, taken in a trial of the OX40 agonist ivuxolimab. The receptors derive from an adult with an advanced solid tumor such as melanoma, head and neck, liver or kidney cancer. Both conserved end residues are part of each CDR3. A D gene is named only where the DNA matches it firmly. Where a row states a size, it is once, few, many or the class of an expanded clone; other rows omit it.

D gene	V gene	clone size	J gene	CDR3 protein	CDR3 DNA
TRBD1	TRBV10-3	-	TRBJ2-3	CAIMNESRDRGLATDTQYF	TGTGCCATCATGAATGAGTCCCGGGACAGGGGGCTAGCTACAGATACGCAGTATTTT
TRBD1	TRBV4-1	few	TRBJ2-1	CASSLGTGGNEQFF	TGCGCCAGCAGCCTCGGGACAGGGGGGAATGAGCAGTTCTTC
-	TRBV2	few	TRBJ2-7	CASSEGPSSYEQYF	TGTGCCAGCAGTGAAGGGCCTTCCTCCTACGAGCAGTACTTC
-	TRBV6-5	-	TRBJ1-1	CASSKSGWASEAFF	TGTGCCAGCAGTAAGAGTGGATGGGCCAGTGAAGCTTTCTTT
-	TRBV5-1	-	TRBJ2-1	CASSLDRTGTNEQFF	TGCGCCAGCAGCTTGGACAGGACCGGGACTAATGAGCAGTTCTTC
-	TRBV16	-	TRBJ2-7	CASRSSYEQYF	TGTGCCAGCCGTTCTTCCTACGAGCAGTACTTC
-	TRBV28	-	TRBJ2-5	CASSLGEITDEETQYF	TGTGCCAGCAGTTTAGGGGAAATTACCGACGAAGAGACCCAGTACTTC
TRBD1	TRBV27	-	TRBJ2-7	CASGFDRGYSYEQYF	TGTGCCAGCGGCTTCGACAGGGGCTATTCCTACGAGCAGTACTTC
-	TRBV6-1	large	TRBJ2-2	CASNMGADTGELFF	TGTGCCAGCAATATGGGAGCCGACACCGGGGAGCTGTTTTTT
TRBD1	TRBV6-5	-	TRBJ1-1	CASSYEFGQGNTEAFF	TGTGCCAGCAGTTACGAATTCGGACAGGGGAACACTGAAGCTTTCTTT
-	TRBV6-4	-	TRBJ2-1	CASSDSGGPINEQFF	TGTGCCAGCAGTGACTCGGGGGGGCCGATCAATGAGCAGTTCTTC
-	TRBV5-1	-	TRBJ2-2	CASSSMGPSQTVTGELFF	TGCGCCAGCAGTTCGATGGGCCCCTCGCAGACCGTCACCGGGGAGCTGTTTTTT
TRBD1	TRBV11-1	once	TRBJ2-7	CASSEGQYYEQYF	TGTGCCAGCAGCGAGGGACAGTACTACGAGCAGTACTTC
-	TRBV14	few	TRBJ1-3	CASSQGTAYTIYF	TGTGCCAGCAGCCAAGGGACCGCTTACACCATATATTTT
-	TRBV4-1	-	TRBJ2-7	CASSQAMSYSSYEQYF	TGCGCCAGCAGCCAAGCCATGTCGTATAGCTCCTACGAGCAGTACTTC
-	TRBV13	-	TRBJ2-5	CASSADNQETQYF	TGTGCCAGCAGCGCTGACAACCAAGAGACCCAGTACTTC
-	TRBV6-5	-	TRBJ2-3	CASRTWQEQDTQYF	TGTGCCAGCAGGACGTGGCAGGAACAAGATACGCAGTATTTT
-	TRBV9	-	TRBJ2-5	CASSVYGVRQETQYF	TGTGCCAGCAGCGTATATGGGGTACGTCAAGAGACCCAGTACTTC
TRBD2	TRBV30	-	TRBJ2-7	CAWRGLAGGSATGEQYF	TGTGCCTGGCGCGGGCTAGCGGGAGGATCGGCAACAGGCGAGCAGTACTTC
TRBD1	TRBV18	-	TRBJ1-5	CASSPYSTGGNQPQHF	TGTGCCAGCTCACCTTACTCGACAGGGGGCAATCAGCCCCAGCATTTT
-	TRBV11-2	-	TRBJ1-1	CASSLVDPWGNTEAFF	TGTGCCAGCAGCTTAGTGGACCCGTGGGGTAACACTGAAGCTTTCTTT
-	TRBV5-3	-	TRBJ1-3	CASSLQESGNTIYF	TGTGCCAGCAGCTTACAGGAATCTGGAAACACCATATATTTT
TRBD1	TRBV10-2	-	TRBJ2-7	CASSASGGAIQYSYEQYF	TGCGCCAGCAGTGCATCAGGGGGAGCCATTCAGTACTCCTACGAGCAGTACTTC
-	TRBV27	-	TRBJ1-3	CASSVRGSGNTIYF	TGTGCCAGCAGCGTCAGGGGATCAGGAAACACCATATATTTT
-	TRBV9	-	TRBJ2-1	CASSTGGVYNEQFF	TGTGCCAGCAGCACCGGAGGGGTCTACAATGAGCAGTTCTTC
-	TRBV29-1	few	TRBJ1-1	CSVWYTEAFF	TGCAGCGTTTGGTACACTGAAGCTTTCTTT
-	TRBV7-9	-	TRBJ2-7	CASSPGYEQYF	TGTGCCAGCAGCCCGGGCTACGAGCAGTACTTC
-	TRBV27	-	TRBJ1-1	CAWEWVEAFF	TGTGCCTGGGAGTGGGTTGAAGCTTTCTTT
-	TRBV28	-	TRBJ1-1	CASSPRTGEAEAFF	TGTGCCAGCAGTCCCCGGACGGGGGAGGCTGAAGCTTTCTTT
TRBD2	TRBV25-1	-	TRBJ2-1	CASRWAGGHNEQFF	TGTGCCAGCAGGTGGGCGGGAGGGCACAATGAGCAGTTCTTC
TRBD1	TRBV29-1	-	TRBJ1-6	CSPGTDDNSPLHF	TGCAGTCCTGGGACAGACGATAATTCACCCCTCCACTTT
-	TRBV4-2	-	TRBJ2-7	CASSYYYEQYF	TGTGCCAGCAGCTACTACTACGAGCAGTACTTC
-	TRBV14	-	TRBJ2-7	CASSQGGGRNEQYF	TGTGCCAGCAGCCAAGGGGGGGGCCGGAACGAGCAGTACTTC
-	TRBV19	-	TRBJ1-1	CASSIPSGGPRDTEAFF	TGTGCCAGTAGTATCCCGAGCGGGGGGCCCCGTGACACTGAAGCTTTCTTT
TRBD2	TRBV10-3	-	TRBJ2-5	CATSGGEGETQYF	TGTGCCACTTCGGGGGGGGAAGGGGAGACCCAGTACTTC
-	TRBV11-2	once	TRBJ1-3	CASSLGIGNTIYF	TGTGCCAGCAGCTTAGGGATTGGAAACACCATATATTTT
-	TRBV27	few	TRBJ2-7	CASIGAGYPYEQYF	TGTGCCAGCATTGGGGCAGGGTACCCCTACGAGCAGTACTTC
TRBD1	TRBV5-4	-	TRBJ2-7	CASSLKESRGQGIYEQYF	TGTGCCAGCAGCTTAAAAGAATCAAGGGGACAGGGGATCTACGAGCAGTACTTC
-	TRBV28	-	TRBJ2-3	CASSWSPGEGTDTQYF	TGTGCCAGCAGTTGGTCCCCGGGTGAGGGCACAGATACGCAGTATTTT
-	TRBV4-1	-	TRBJ1-3	CASRSEGNTIYF	TGCGCCAGCAGGTCGGAGGGAAACACCATATATTTT
-	TRBV6-1	-	TRBJ1-5	CASRGGLSNQPQHF	TGTGCCAGCAGGGGGGGACTGAGCAATCAGCCCCAGCATTTT
-	TRBV4-1	-	TRBJ1-1	CASSPGLNTEAFF	TGCGCCAGCAGTCCGGGGCTGAACACTGAAGCTTTCTTT
-	TRBV2	-	TRBJ2-5	CASSNPGMAEQGGETQYF	TGTGCCAGCAGTAACCCGGGGATGGCGGAGCAGGGTGGAGAGACCCAGTACTTC
TRBD1	TRBV19	-	TRBJ1-1	CASRDRGLTEAFF	TGTGCCAGTAGGGACAGGGGTTTAACTGAAGCTTTCTTT
TRBD2	TRBV9	-	TRBJ2-3	CASSVAVDPQREATTDTQYF	TGTGCCAGCAGCGTAGCAGTAGATCCCCAGCGGGAGGCTACCACAGATACGCAGTATTTT
-	TRBV2	-	TRBJ1-2	CASYPRPPDGYTF	TGTGCCAGCTACCCTCGGCCCCCGGATGGCTACACCTTC
-	TRBV6-5	-	TRBJ1-1	CASSYSGAEAFF	TGTGCCAGCAGTTACTCCGGGGCTGAAGCTTTCTTT
TRBD2	TRBV5-1	-	TRBJ2-1	CASSLVGGSYNEQFF	TGCGCCAGCAGCTTGGTGGGGGGGTCCTACAATGAGCAGTTCTTC
-	TRBV27	once	TRBJ2-3	CASSLSGGTQYF	TGTGCCAGCAGTTTATCGGGTGGTACGCAGTATTTT